The entry that follows covers one TCR beta chain sequence. The data belong to a study of OX40 agonist ivuxolimab in advanced cancers. With 7 bases removed from V and 2 bases from J, the gap between germline ends came to 9 bases. The CDR3 is 13 residues long. From germline, CDR1 is MNHNS and CDR2 SASEGT. Profiled with immunoSEQ multiplex PCR; TCRdb holds only in-frame clones, not every one. The table shows more than 80,000 clones, with approximately 93% occurring only once. This receptor was taken from an adult with an advanced solid tumor such as melanoma, head and neck, liver or kidney cancer. Sequencing used CD4+ or CD8+ T cells sorted from blood, obtained in a trial of the OX40 agonist ivuxolimab. This sequence joins TRBV6-1 and TRBJ1-5, with D unresolved. The CDR3 DNA sequence: TGTGCCAGCAATGCGGCAGGCAATCAGCCCCAGCATTTT. Translated: CASNAAGNQPQHF.